Listed below are T cell receptor beta chains from one sample, sequenced in a study of blood T cell repertoires in COVID-19. Profiling relied on immunoSEQ multiplex PCR, and the TCRdb table lists in-frame clones only, not all of them. The sample holds 210,000 or so clones, around 88% seen once. Input material: peripheral blood. The receptors originated from a man between 18 and 35 years old with active or convalescent COVID-19. The CDR3 runs from the conserved cysteine through the conserved F or W. A D gene is named only where the DNA matches it firmly. Clone size is not always given. Where it is, it says once, few, many or a class for expanded clones.

v_gene	d_gene	abundance	j_gene	CDR3aa	CDR3nt
TRBV27	-	-	TRBJ1-5	CASSPMTGPQPQHF	TGTGCCAGCAGTCCCATGACAGGTCCTCAGCCCCAGCATTTT
TRBV27	TRBD1	-	TRBJ1-6	CASRQRQGGVNSPLHF	TGTGCCAGCAGACAGAGGCAGGGGGGAGTTAATTCACCCCTCCACTTT
TRBV11-2	TRBD2	once	TRBJ2-7	CASSSGRGYEQYF	TGTGCCAGCAGCTCCGGGAGGGGTTACGAGCAGTACTTC
TRBV6-5	TRBD1	few	TRBJ1-3	CASSYQNTGGRNTIYF	TGTGCCAGCAGTTACCAGAATACAGGGGGCAGAAACACCATATATTTT
TRBV29-1	-	-	TRBJ2-2	CSVEPTTGELFF	TGCAGCGTTGAGCCTACCACCGGGGAGCTGTTTTTT
TRBV6-1	-	-	TRBJ2-5	CASSDFPGQETQYF	TGTGCCAGCAGTGATTTTCCGGGACAAGAGACCCAGTACTTC
TRBV10-3	TRBD2	-	TRBJ2-1	CAISDSSGTYNEQFF	TGTGCCATCAGTGATTCTAGCGGGACCTACAATGAGCAGTTCTTC
TRBV30	-	-	TRBJ2-7	CAWTLDSYEQYF	TGTGCCTGGACCCTAGACTCCTACGAGCAGTACTTC
TRBV4-3	TRBD2	-	TRBJ2-1	CASSQDGLAASYNEQFF	TGCGCCAGCAGCCAAGATGGACTAGCGGCCTCCTACAATGAGCAGTTCTTC
TRBV18	TRBD1	-	TRBJ1-1	CASSPLTGGTEAFF	TGTGCCAGCTCACCCCTGACAGGGGGCACTGAAGCTTTCTTT
TRBV21-1	-	-	TRBJ2-3	CASSKTCRDSDTQYF	TGTGCCAGCAGCAAAACGTGTCGGGACTCAGATACGCAGTATTTT
TRBV7-8	TRBD2	once	TRBJ2-7	CASSSDRSSRVTSGFPYEQYF	TGTGCCAGCAGCTCGGACAGGTCCTCACGTGTGACTAGCGGATTTCCCTACGAGCAGTACTTC
TRBV5-6	TRBD1	-	TRBJ2-7	CASSLAFATGGSYEQYF	TGTGCCAGCAGCTTGGCCTTTGCGACAGGGGGGTCCTACGAGCAGTACTTC
TRBV27	-	-	TRBJ2-3	CASSLYRSRGTQYF	TGTGCCAGCAGTTTATATAGGTCGCGCGGAACGCAGTATTTT
TRBV5-5	TRBD1	-	TRBJ2-5	CASSSDRDQETQYF	TGTGCCAGCAGCTCCGACAGGGACCAAGAGACCCAGTACTTC
TRBV28	TRBD2	-	TRBJ2-5	CASSFPGLAGVETQYF	TGTGCCAGCAGTTTTCCTGGACTAGCGGGAGTGGAGACCCAGTACTTC
TRBV21-1	-	-	TRBJ1-1	CASSKVGGEMNTEAFF	TGTGCCAGCAGCAAGGTAGGGGGGGAAATGAACACTGAAGCTTTCTTT
TRBV9	-	-	TRBJ2-1	CASSVGKGLDEQFF	TGTGCCAGCAGCGTAGGAAAGGGGTTGGATGAGCAGTTCTTC
TRBV7-2	TRBD2	once	TRBJ2-3	CASSSSGWGTDTQYF	TGTGCCAGCAGCTCTAGCGGTTGGGGGACAGATACGCAGTATTTT
TRBV5-1	-	-	TRBJ2-7	CASSHGTGITDYEQYF	TGCGCCAGCAGCCACGGTACCGGGATCACCGATTACGAGCAGTACTTC
TRBV10-1	-	few	TRBJ2-1	CASSPTSTSAEQFF	TGCGCCAGCAGCCCTACTAGCACCTCGGCTGAGCAGTTCTTC
TRBV28	-	-	TRBJ1-3	CASSLGQGNTIYF	TGTGCCAGCAGTTTGGGACAAGGAAACACCATATATTTT
TRBV6-1	TRBD1	few	TRBJ2-1	CASSALPGQGAGEQFF	TGTGCCAGCAGTGCCCTCCCAGGACAGGGGGCTGGAGAGCAGTTCTTC
TRBV18	TRBD1	-	TRBJ2-5	CASSPPTGIVETQYF	TGTGCCAGCTCACCACCGACAGGGATCGTGGAGACCCAGTACTTC
TRBV6-1	TRBD1	-	TRBJ1-2	CASSEPQGATGYTF	TGTGCCAGCAGTGAACCACAGGGGGCGACCGGCTACACCTTC
TRBV5-1	TRBD2	-	TRBJ2-1	CASSFRSGGSYNEQFF	TGCGCCAGCAGCTTTAGGAGCGGGGGCTCCTACAATGAGCAGTTCTTC
TRBV10-1	TRBD2	-	TRBJ2-1	CASSLAGVGEQFF	TGCGCCAGCAGCCTAGCGGGAGTTGGCGAGCAGTTCTTC
TRBV3-1/TRBV3-2	-	-	TRBJ1-5	CASSHTLGQLWDQPQHF	TGTGCCAGCAGCCACACTCTAGGACAGCTCTGGGATCAGCCCCAGCATTTT
TRBV20-1	-	-	TRBJ1-5	CSASPRPDQPQHF	TGCAGTGCTAGTCCCAGGCCGGATCAGCCCCAGCATTTT
TRBV28	TRBD1	-	TRBJ1-6	CASRDRQGDNSPLHF	TGTGCCAGCAGAGACCGACAGGGAGATAATTCACCCCTCCACTTT
TRBV18	TRBD2	-	TRBJ2-5	CASSPYYSGTSLETQYF	TGTGCCAGCTCACCATACTATAGCGGGACTAGCTTGGAGACCCAGTACTTC
TRBV15	TRBD2	-	TRBJ2-7	CATSRGIAGDYEQYF	TGTGCCACCAGCAGAGGGATAGCGGGAGATTACGAGCAGTACTTC